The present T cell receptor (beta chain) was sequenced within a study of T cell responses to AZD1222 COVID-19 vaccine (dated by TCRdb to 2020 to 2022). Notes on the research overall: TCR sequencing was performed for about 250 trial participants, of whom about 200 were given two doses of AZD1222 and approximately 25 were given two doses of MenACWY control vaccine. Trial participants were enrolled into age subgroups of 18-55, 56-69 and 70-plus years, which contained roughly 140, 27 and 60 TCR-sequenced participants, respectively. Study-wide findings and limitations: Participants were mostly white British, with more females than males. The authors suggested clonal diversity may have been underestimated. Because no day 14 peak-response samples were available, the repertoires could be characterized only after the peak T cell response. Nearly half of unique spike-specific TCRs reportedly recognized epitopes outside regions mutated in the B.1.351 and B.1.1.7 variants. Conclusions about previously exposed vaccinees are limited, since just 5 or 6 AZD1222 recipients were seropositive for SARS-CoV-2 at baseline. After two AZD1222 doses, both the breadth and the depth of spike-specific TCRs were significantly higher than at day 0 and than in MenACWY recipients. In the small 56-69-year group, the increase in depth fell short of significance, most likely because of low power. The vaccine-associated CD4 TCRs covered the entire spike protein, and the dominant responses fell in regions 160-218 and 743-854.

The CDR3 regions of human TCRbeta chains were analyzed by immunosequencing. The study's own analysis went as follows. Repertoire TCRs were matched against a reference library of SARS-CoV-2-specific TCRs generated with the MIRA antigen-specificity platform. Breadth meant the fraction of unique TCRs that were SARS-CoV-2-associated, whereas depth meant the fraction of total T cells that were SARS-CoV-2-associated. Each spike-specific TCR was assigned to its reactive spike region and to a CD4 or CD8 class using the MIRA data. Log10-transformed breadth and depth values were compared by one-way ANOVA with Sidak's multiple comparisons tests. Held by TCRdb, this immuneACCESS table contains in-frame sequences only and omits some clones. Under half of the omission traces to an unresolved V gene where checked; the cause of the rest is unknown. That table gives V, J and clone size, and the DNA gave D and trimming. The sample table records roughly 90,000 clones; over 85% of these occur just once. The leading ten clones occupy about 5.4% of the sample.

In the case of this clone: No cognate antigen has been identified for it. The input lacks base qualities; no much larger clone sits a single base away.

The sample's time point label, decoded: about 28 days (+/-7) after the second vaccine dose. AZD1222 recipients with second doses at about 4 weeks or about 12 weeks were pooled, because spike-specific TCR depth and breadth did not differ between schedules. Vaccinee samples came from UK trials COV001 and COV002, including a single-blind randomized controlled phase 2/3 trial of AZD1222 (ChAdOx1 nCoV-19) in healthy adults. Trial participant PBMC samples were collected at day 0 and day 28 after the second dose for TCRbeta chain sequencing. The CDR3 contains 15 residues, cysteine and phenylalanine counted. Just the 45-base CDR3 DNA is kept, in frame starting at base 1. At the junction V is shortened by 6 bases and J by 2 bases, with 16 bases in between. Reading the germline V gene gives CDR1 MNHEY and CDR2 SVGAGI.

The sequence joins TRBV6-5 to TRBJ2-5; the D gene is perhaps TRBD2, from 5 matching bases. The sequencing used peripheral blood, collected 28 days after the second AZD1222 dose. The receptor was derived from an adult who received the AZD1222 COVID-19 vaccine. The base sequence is TGTGCCAGCAGGTCGGGCGGGCCGTGGCAAGAGACCCAGTACTTC. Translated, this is CASRSGGPWQETQYF.